The entry that follows covers one T cell receptor beta chain sequence. This specimen belongs to a study of blood T cell repertoires in COVID-19. Only in-frame clones appear in the TCRdb table, and some are missing; sequencing was by immunoSEQ multiplex PCR. The table lists about 50,000 clones, 75% to 90% of them singletons. Trimming took off 0 bases at V and 7 bases at J, with 16 bases between the two ends. There are 16 residues in the CDR3. Looked up from germline, CDR1 is MGHRA and CDR2 is YSYEKL. This sequence was found in a man aged 60 to 69 with acute or convalescent COVID-19. What was sequenced was peripheral blood. This chain joins TRBV4-1 and TRBJ1-5; D ambiguous. The CDR3 DNA sequence: TGCGCCAGCAGCCAAGATTCCGGACTACCTGAGCAGCCCCAGCATTTT. Its translation is CASSQDSGLPEQPQHF.